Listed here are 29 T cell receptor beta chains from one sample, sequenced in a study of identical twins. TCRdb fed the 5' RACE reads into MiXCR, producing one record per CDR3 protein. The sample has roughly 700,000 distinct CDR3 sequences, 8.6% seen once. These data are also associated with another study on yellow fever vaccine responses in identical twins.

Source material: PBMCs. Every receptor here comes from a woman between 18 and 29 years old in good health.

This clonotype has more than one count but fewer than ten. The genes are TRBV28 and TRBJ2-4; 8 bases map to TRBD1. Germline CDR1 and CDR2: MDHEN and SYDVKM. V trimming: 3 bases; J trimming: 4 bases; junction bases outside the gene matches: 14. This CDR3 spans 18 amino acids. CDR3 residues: CASSFSPLTRDRKNIQYF. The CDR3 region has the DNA TGTGCCAGCAGTTTTTCTCCCCTCACGCGGGACAGGAAAAACATTCAGTACTTC. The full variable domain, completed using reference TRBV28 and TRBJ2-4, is DVKVTQSSRYLVKRTGEKVFLECVQDMDHENMFWYRQDPGLGLRLIYFSYDVKMKEKGDIPEGYSVSREKKERFSLILESASTNQTSMYLCASSFSPLTRDRKNIQYFGAGTRLSVL.

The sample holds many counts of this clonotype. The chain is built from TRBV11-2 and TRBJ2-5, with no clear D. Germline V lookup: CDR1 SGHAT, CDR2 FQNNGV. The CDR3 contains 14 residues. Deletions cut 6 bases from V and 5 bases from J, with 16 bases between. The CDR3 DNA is TGTGCCAGCAGACCGGCAACAGAGGAGGAGACCCAGTACTTC. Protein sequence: CASRPATEEETQYF. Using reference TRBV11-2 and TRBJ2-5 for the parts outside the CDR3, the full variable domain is EAGVAQSPRYKIIEKRQSVAFWCNPISGHATLYWYQQILGQGPKLLIQFQNNGVVDDSQLPKDRFSAERLKGVDSTLKIQPAKLEDSAVYLCASRPATEEETQYFGPGTRLLVL.

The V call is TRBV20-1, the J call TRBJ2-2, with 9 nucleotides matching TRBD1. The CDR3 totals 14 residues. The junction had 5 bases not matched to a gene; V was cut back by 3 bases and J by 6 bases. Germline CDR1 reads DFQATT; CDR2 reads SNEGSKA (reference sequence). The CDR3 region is CSASLGTGPGELFF. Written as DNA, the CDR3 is TGCAGTGCTAGTCTCGGGACAGGGCCCGGGGAGCTGTTTTTT.

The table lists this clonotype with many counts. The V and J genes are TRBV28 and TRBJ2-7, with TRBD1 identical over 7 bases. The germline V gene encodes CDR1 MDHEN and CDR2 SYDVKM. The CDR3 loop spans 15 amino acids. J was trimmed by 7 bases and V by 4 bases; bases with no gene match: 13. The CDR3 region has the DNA TGTGCCAGCAGTTCCGGACAGGCCAAACCGGGGGAGCAGTACTTC. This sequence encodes CASSSGQAKPGEQYF.

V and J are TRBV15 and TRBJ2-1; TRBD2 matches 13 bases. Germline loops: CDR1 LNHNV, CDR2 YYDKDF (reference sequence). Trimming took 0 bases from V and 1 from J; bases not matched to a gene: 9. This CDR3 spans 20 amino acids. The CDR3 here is CATSRDPRTSGRLSYNEQFF. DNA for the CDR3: TGTGCCACCAGCAGAGACCCCCGGACTAGCGGGAGACTTTCCTACAATGAGCAGTTCTTC.

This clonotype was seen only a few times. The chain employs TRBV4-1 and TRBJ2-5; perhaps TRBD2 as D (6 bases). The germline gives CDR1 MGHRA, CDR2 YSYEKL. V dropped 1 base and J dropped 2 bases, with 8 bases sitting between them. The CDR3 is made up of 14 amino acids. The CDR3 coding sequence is TGCGCCAGCAGCCAAGTTCGGGAGCAAGAGACCCAGTACTTC. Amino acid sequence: CASSQVREQETQYF.

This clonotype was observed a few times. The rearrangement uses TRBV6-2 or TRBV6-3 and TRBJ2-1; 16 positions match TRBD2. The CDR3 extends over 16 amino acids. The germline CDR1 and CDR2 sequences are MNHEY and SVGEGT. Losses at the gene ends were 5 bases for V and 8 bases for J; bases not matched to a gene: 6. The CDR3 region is CASSQGLAGGPYEQFF. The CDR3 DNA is TGTGCCAGCAGTCAGGGACTAGCGGGAGGGCCGTATGAGCAGTTCTTC.

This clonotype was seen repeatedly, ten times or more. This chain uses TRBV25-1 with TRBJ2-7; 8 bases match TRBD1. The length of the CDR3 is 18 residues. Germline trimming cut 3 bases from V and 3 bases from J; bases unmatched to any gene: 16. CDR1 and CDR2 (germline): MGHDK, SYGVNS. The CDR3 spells CASSDRDRIKGGFYEQYF. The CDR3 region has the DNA TGTGCCAGCAGTGACCGGGACAGGATCAAGGGTGGGTTCTACGAGCAGTACTTC.

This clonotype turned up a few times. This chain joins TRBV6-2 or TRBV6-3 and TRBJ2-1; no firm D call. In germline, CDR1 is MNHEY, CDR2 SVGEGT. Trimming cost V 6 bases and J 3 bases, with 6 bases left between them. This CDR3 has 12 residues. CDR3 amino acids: CASRTRYNEQFF. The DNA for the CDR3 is TGTGCCAGCAGGACCCGCTACAATGAGCAGTTCTTC.

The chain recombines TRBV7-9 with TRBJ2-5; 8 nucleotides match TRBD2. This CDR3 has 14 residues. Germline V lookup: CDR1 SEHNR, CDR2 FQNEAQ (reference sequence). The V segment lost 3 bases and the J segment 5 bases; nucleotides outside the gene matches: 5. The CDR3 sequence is CASSLSGGMETQYF. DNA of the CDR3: TGTGCCAGCAGCTTGTCGGGGGGGATGGAGACCCAGTACTTC.

The CDR3 here is CASSEGGTLYGYTF. The CDR3 DNA sequence: TGTGCCAGCAGTGAAGGCGGGACCTTATATGGCTACACCTTC. V usage is TRBV6-1 and J usage is TRBJ1-2, with D perhaps matching TRBD1 (5 bases). Trimming cost V 1 base and J 5 bases, with 11 bases left between them. The germline V gene has CDR1 MNHNS and CDR2 SASEGT. The CDR3 contains 14 residues.

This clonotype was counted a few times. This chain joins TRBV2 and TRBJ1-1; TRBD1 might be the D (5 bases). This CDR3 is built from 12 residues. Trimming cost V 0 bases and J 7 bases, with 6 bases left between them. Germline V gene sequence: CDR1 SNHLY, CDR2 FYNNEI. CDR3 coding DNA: TGTGCCAGCAGTGAAGCAGGGGTTGAAGCTTTCTTT. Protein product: CASSEAGVEAFF.

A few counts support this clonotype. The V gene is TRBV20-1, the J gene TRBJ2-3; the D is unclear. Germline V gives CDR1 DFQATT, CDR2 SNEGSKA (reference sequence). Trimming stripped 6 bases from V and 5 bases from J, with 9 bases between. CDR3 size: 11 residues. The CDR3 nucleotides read TGCAGTGCCCCAAGGAAAGATACGCAGTATTTT. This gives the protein CSAPRKDTQYF.

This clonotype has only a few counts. The CDR3 nucleotides are TGCAGCGTTGAACCGGGGATGAGCACAGATACGCAGTATTTT. Amino acids: CSVEPGMSTDTQYF. The chain recombines TRBV29-1 with TRBJ2-3; a weak D match, TRBD2 (5 bases). Germline values: CDR1 SQVTM, CDR2 ANQGSEA. Trimming took off 2 bases at V and 0 bases at J, with 9 bases between the two ends. The CDR3 is made up of 14 amino acids.

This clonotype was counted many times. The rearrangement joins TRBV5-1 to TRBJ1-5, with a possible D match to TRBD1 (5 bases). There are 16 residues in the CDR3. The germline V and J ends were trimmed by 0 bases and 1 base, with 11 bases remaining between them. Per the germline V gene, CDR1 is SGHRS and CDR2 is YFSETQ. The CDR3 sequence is CASSLVQGGSNQPQHF. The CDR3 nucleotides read TGCGCCAGCAGCTTGGTGCAGGGAGGGAGCAATCAGCCCCAGCATTTT. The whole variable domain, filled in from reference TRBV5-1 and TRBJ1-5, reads KAGVTQTPRYLIKTRGQQVTLSCSPISGHRSVSWYQQTPGQGLQFLFEYFSETQRNKGNFPGRFSGRQFSNSRSEMNVSTLELGDSALYLCASSLVQGGSNQPQHFGDGTRLSIL.

DNA for the CDR3: TGTGCCAGTAGTATAGCGGGGGTATCACCCCTCCACTTT. Protein product: CASSIAGVSPLHF. This rearrangement joins TRBV19 to TRBJ1-6, with D possibly being TRBD1 (5 bases). CDR1 LNHDA and CDR2 SQIVND come from the germline V gene (reference sequence). The germline V and J ends were trimmed by 1 base and 10 bases, with 8 bases remaining between them. The length of the CDR3 is 13 residues.

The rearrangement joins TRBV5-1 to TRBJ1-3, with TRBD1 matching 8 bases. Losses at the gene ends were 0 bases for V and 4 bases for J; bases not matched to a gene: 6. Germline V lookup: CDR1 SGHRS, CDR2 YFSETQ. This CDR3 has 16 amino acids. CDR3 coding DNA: TGCGCCAGCAGCTTGGAACAGGGGGTTCCAGGAAACACCATATATTTT. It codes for CASSLEQGVPGNTIYF.

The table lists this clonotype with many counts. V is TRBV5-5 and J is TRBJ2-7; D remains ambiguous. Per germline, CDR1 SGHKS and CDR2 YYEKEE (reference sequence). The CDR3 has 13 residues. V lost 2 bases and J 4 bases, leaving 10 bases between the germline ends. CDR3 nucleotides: TGTGCCAGCAGCTTAACCCTAGATTACGAGCAGTACTTC. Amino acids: CASSLTLDYEQYF.

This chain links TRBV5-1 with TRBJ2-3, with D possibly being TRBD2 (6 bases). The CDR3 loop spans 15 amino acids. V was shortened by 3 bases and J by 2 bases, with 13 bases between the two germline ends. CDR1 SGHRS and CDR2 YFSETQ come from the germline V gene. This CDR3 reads CASSSGLSLTDTQYF. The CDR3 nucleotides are TGCGCCAGCAGCTCAGGACTATCCCTCACAGATACGCAGTATTTT.

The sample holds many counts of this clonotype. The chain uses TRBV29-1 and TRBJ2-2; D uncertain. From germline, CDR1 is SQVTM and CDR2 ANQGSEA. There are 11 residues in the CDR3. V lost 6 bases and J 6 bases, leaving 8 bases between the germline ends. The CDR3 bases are TGCAGCGTCAAGCAGTCCGGGGAGCTGTTTTTT. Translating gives CSVKQSGELFF.

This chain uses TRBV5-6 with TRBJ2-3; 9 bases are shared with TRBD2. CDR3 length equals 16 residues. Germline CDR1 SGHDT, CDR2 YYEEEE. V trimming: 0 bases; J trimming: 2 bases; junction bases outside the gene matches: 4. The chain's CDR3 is CASSLAGGGATDTQYF. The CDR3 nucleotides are TGTGCCAGCAGCTTGGCTGGCGGGGGGGCCACAGATACGCAGTATTTT.

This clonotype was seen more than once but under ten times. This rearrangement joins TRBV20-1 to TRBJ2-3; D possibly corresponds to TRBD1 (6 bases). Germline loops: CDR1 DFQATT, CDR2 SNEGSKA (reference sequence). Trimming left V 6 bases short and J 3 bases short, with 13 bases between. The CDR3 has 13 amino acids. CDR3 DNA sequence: TGCAGTGCCAGGGGTTGGGGGACAGATACGCAGTATTTT. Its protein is CSARGWGTDTQYF.

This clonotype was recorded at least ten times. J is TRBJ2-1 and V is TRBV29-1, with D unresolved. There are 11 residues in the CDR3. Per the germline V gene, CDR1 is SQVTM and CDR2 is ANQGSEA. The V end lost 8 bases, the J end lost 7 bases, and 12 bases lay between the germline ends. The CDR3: CSTGRGNEQFF. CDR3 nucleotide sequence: TGCAGCACTGGACGAGGTAATGAGCAGTTCTTC.

The CDR3, as DNA: TGTGCCAGCAGGGCTAGCGGCTACACCGGGGAGCTGTTTTTT. This encodes CASRASGYTGELFF. This chain connects TRBV7-9 to TRBJ2-2; 7 nucleotides align to TRBD2. The length of the CDR3 is 14 residues. Germline CDR1 reads SEHNR; CDR2 reads FQNEAQ (reference sequence). V shed 6 bases and J 3 bases; nucleotides not matched to a gene: 4.

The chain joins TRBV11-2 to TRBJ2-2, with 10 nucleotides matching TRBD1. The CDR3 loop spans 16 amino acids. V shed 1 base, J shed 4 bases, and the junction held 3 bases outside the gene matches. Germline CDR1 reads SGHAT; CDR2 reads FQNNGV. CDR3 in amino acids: CASSLARTGGTGELFF. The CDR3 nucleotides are TGTGCCAGCAGCTTAGCTCGGACAGGGGGCACCGGGGAGCTGTTTTTT. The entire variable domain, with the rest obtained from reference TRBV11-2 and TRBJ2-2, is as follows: EAGVAQSPRYKIIEKRQSVAFWCNPISGHATLYWYQQILGQGPKLLIQFQNNGVVDDSQLPKDRFSAERLKGVDSTLKIQPAKLEDSAVYLCASSLARTGGTGELFFGEGSRLTVL.

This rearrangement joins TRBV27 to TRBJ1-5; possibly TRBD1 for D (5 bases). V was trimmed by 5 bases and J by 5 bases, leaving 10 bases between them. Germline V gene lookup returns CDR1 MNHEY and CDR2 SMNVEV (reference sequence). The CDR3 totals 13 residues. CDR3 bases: TGTGCCAGCAGTACGACAGAGTATCAGCCCCAGCATTTT. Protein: CASSTTEYQPQHF.

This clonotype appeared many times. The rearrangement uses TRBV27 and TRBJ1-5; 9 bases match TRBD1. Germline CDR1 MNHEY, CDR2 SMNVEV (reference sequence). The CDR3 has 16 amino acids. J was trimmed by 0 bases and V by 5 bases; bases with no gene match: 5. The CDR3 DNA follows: TGTGCCAGCAGTCCGGGACAGGGATATAGCAATCAGCCCCAGCATTTT. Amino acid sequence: CASSPGQGYSNQPQHF.

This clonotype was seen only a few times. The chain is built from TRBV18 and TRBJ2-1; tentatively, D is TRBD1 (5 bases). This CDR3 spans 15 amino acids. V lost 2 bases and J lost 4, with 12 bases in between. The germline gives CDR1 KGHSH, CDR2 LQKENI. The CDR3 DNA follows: TGTGCCAGCTCACCAGCGGCAGGGTATTACAATGAGCAGTTCTTC. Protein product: CASSPAAGYYNEQFF.

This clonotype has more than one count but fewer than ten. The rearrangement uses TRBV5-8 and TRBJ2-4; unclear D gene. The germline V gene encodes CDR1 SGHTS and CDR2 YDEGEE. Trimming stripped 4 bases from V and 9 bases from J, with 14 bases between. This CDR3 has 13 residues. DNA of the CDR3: TGTGCCAGCAGCCCGTGGCCCTCGCGCATTCAGTACTTC. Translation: CASSPWPSRIQYF.